This T cell receptor beta chain stems from a study of T cell changes during pregnancy in multiple sclerosis (dated by TCRdb to about 2019). For the study in its entirety: The study looked at changes in the T cell repertoire across pregnancy in women with multiple sclerosis.

Library preparation was by the immunoSEQ multiplex PCR assay. TCRdb took this table from immuneACCESS and kept in-frame rearrangements with V and J called. Such tables lack part of the clones; where checked against another copy, unresolved V genes explain under half of the gap, and the rest is unexplained. Counted in this sample were roughly 100,000 clones; roughly 92% of them appeared once. Approximately 1.5% of the sample goes to the ten largest clones. Looking up the germline V gene yields CDR1 SGHAT and CDR2 FQNNGV. A distance of 8 bases separates the germline ends of V and J, which lose 1 base and 7 bases respectively. Reading from cysteine to phenylalanine, the CDR3 counts 13 amino acids. Kept here is only the CDR3 DNA, which spans 39 bases and is read in frame from base 1. Of note for this clone: Its binding antigen is unknown. The record has no base qualities; no much larger clone is one base away.

The sample in question was peripheral blood, obtained after pregnancy. The chain was built from TRBV11-2 and TRBJ2-1; the D segment could be TRBD2, given 6 matching bases. The receptor was isolated from a female donor with multiple sclerosis, enrolled in a pregnancy study. The CDR3 region: CASSLVAGNEQFF. The nucleotide sequence is given as TGTGCCAGCAGCTTAGTGGCGGGGAATGAGCAGTTCTTC. Supplemented by the reference TRBV11-2 and TRBJ2-1 proteins around the CDR3, the complete variable domain is EAGVAQSPRYKIIEKRQSVAFWCNPISGHATLYWYQQILGQGPKLLIQFQNNGVVDDSQLPKDRFSAERLKGVDSTLKIQPAKLEDSAVYLCASSLVAGNEQFFGPGTRLTVL.